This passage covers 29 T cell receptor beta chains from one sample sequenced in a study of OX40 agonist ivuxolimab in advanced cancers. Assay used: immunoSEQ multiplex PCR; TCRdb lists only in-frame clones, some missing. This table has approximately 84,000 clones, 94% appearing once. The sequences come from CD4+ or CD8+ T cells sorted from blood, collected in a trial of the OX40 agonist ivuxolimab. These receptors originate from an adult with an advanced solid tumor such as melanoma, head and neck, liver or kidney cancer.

This chain's CDR3 is CASSPRGQPNGETQYF. The DNA of the CDR3 is TGTGCCAGCTCACCACGTGGACAACCTAACGGGGAGACCCAGTACTTC. The chain couples TRBV18 to TRBJ2-5; TRBD1 is a possible D gene (5 bases). Germline lookup yields CDR1 KGHSH and CDR2 LQKENI. Between the trimmed V and J ends, which lost 1 base and 5 bases, there was a span of 17 bases. The CDR3 sequence is 16 residues long. Full variable domain (remainder filled in from reference TRBV18 and TRBJ2-5): NAGVMQNPRHLVRRRGQEARLRCSPMKGHSHVYWYRQLPEEGLKFMVYLQKENIIDESGMPKERFSAEFPKEGPSILRIQQVVRGDSAAYFCASSPRGQPNGETQYFGPGTRLLVL.

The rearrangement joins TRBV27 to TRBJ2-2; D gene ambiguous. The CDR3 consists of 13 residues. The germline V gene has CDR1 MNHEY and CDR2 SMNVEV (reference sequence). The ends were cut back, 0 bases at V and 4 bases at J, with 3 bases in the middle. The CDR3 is CASSLSSTGELFF. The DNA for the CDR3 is TGTGCCAGCAGTTTATCGAGCACCGGGGAGCTGTTTTTT.

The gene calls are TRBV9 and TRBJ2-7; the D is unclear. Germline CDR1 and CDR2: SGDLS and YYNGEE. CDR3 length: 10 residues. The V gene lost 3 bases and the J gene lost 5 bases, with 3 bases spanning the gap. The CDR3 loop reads CASSGDEQYF. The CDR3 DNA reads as TGTGCCAGCAGCGGAGACGAGCAGTACTTC.

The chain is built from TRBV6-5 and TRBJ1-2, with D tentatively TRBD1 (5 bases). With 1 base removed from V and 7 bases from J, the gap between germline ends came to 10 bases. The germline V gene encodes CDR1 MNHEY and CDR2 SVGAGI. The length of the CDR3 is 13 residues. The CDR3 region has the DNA TGTGCCAGCAGTTACTTCAGGGAGTCTGGCTACACCTTC. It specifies CASSYFRESGYTF.

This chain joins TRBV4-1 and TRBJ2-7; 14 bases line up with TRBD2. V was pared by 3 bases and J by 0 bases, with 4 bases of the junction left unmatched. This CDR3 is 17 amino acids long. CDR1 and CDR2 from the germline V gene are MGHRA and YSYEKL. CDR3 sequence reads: CASSHRLAGGSSYEQYF. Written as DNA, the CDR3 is TGCGCCAGCAGCCATCGACTAGCGGGGGGGAGCTCCTACGAGCAGTACTTC.

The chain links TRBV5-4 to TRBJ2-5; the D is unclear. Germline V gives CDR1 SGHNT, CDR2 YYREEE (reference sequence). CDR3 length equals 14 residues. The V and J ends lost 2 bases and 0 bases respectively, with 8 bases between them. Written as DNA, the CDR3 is TGTGCCAGCAGCTTTCACAGCGACCAAGAGACCCAGTACTTC. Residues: CASSFHSDQETQYF. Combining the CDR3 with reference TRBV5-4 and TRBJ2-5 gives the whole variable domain ETGVTQSPTHLIKTRGQQVTLRCSSQSGHNTVSWYQQALGQGPQFIFQYYREEENGRGNFPPRFSGLQFPNYSSELNVNALELDDSALYLCASSFHSDQETQYFGPGTRLLVL.

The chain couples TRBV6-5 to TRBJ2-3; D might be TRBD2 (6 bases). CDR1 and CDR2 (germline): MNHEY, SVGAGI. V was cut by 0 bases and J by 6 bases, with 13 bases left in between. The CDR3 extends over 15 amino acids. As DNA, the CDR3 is TGTGCCAGCAGTTACTCGAGCCAGGAGGGGGATACGCAGTATTTT. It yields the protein CASSYSSQEGDTQYF.

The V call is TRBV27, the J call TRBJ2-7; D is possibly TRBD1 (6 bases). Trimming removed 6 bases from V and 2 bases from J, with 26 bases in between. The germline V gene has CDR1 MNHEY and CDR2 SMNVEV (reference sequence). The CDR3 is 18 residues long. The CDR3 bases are TGTGCCAGCAGAACTAATCACCCCGACAGGCAGCACCCCTACGAGCAGTACTTC. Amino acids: CASRTNHPDRQHPYEQYF.

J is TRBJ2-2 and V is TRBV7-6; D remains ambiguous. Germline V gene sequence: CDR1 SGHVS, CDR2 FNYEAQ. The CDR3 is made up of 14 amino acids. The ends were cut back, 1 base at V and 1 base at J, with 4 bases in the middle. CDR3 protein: CASSLGGNTGELFF. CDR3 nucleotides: TGTGCCAGCAGCTTAGGAGGGAACACCGGGGAGCTGTTTTTT.

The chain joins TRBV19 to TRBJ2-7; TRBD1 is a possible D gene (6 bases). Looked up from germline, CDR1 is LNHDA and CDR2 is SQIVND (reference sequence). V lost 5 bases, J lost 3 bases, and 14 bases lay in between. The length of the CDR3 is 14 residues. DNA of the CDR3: TGTGCCAGTAGTGCCGGGACACCTATCTACGAGCAGTACTTC. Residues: CASSAGTPIYEQYF. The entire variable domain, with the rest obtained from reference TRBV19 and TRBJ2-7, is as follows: DGGITQSPKYLFRKEGQNVTLSCEQNLNHDAMYWYRQDPGQGLRLIYYSQIVNDFQKGDIAEGYSVSREKKESFPLTVTSAQKNPTAFYLCASSAGTPIYEQYFGPGTRLTVT.

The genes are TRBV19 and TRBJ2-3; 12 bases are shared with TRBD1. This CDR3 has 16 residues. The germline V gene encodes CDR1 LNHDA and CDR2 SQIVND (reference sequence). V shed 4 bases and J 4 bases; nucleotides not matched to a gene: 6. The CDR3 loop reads CASSNPGTGGADTQYF. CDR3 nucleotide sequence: TGTGCCAGTAGTAACCCCGGGACAGGGGGCGCAGATACGCAGTATTTT.

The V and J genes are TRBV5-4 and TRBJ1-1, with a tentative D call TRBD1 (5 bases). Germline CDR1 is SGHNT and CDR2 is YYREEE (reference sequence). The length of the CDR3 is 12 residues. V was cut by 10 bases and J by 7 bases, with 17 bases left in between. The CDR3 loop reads CACEGGRGEAFF. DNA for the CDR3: TGTGCCTGTGAGGGCGGGAGGGGTGAAGCTTTCTTT.

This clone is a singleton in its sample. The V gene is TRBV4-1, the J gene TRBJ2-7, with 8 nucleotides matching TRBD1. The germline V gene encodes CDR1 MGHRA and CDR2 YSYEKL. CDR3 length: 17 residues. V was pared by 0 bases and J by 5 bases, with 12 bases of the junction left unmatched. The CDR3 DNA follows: TGCGCCAGCAGCCAAGATAGGTGGCAGGGGGCGGACGACGAGCAGTACTTC. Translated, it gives CASSQDRWQGADDEQYF.

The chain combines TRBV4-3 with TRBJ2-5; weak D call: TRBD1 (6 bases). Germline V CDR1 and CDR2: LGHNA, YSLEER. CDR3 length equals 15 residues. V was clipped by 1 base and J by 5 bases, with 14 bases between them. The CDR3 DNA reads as TGCGCCAGCAGCCAAGGGCCAGGGGTGGTGGAGACCCAGTACTTC. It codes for CASSQGPGVVETQYF.

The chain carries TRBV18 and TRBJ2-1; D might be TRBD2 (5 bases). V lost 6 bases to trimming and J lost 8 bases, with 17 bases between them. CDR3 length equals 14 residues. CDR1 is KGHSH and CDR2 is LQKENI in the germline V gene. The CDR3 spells CASSSEPSSYEQFF. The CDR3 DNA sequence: TGTGCCAGCTCCTCCGAGCCTTCTAGCTATGAGCAGTTCTTC.

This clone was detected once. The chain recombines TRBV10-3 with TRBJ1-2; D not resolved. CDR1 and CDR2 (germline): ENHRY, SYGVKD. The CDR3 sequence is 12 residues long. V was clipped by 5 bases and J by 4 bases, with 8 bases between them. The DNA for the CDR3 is TGTGCCATCAGTCAGGACCTCTATGGCTACACCTTC. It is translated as CAISQDLYGYTF.

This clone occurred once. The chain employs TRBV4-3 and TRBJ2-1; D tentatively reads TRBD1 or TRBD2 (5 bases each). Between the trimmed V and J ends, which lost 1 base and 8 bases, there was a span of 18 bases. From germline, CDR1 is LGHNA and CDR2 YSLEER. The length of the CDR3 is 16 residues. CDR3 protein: CASSQGDSWGSYEQFF. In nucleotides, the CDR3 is TGCGCCAGCAGCCAAGGCGACTCTTGGGGGAGCTATGAGCAGTTCTTC.

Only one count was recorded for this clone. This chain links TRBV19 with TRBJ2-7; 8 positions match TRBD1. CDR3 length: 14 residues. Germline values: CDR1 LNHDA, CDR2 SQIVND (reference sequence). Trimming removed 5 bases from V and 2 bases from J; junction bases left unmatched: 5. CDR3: CASSPGQGPYEQYF. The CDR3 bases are TGTGCCAGTAGTCCAGGACAGGGCCCCTACGAGCAGTACTTC.

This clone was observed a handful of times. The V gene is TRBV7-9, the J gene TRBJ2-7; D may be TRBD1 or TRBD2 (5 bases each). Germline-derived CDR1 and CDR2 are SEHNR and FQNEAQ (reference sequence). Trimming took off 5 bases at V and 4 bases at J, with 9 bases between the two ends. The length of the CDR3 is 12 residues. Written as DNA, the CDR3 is TGTGCCAGCAGCCGGGACCGATACGAGCAGTACTTC. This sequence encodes CASSRDRYEQYF.

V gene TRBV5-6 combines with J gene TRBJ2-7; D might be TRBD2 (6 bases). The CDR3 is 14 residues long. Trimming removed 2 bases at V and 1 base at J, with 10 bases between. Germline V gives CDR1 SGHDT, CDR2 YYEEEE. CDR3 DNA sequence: TGTGCCAGCAGCTTCGGGACTGAGTCCTACGAGCAGTACTTC. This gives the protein CASSFGTESYEQYF. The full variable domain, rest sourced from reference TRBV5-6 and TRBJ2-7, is DAGVTQSPTHLIKTRGQQVTLRCSPKSGHDTVSWYQQALGQGPQFIFQYYEEEERQRGNFPDRFSGHQFPNYSSELNVNALLLGDSALYLCASSFGTESYEQYFGPGTRLTVT.

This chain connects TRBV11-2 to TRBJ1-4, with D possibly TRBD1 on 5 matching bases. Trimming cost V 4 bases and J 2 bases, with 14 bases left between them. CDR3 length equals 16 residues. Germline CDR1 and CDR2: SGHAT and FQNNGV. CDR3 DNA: TGTGCCAGCAGCTCAGGCGGGGGGGGTACTAATGAAAAACTGTTTTTT. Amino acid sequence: CASSSGGGGTNEKLFF.

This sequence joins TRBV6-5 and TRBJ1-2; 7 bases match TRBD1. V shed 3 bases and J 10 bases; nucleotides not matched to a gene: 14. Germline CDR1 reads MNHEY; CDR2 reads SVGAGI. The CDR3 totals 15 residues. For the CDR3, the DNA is TGTGCCAGCAGTTATCTTACAGGGGCCTCCGACCACTACACCTTC. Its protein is CASSYLTGASDHYTF.

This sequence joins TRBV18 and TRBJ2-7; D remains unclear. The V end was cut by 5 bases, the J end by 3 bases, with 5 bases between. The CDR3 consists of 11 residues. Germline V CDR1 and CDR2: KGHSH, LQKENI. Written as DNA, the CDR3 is TGTGCCAGCTCATCCCGCTACGAGCAGTACTTC. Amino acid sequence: CASSSRYEQYF.

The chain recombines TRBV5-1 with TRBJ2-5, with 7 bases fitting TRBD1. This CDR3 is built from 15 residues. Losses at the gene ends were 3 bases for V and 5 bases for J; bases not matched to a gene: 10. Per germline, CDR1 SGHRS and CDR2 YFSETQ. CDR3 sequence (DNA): TGCGCCAGCAGCTCAACTCTCACAGGGGACGAGACCCAGTACTTC. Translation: CASSSTLTGDETQYF.

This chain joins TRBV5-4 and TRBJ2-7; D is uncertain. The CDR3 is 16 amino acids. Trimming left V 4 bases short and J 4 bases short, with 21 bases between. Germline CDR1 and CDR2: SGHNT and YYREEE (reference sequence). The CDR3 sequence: CASSPSPQLSPYEQYF. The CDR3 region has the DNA TGTGCCAGCAGCCCCTCCCCCCAGTTGTCGCCTTACGAGCAGTACTTC.

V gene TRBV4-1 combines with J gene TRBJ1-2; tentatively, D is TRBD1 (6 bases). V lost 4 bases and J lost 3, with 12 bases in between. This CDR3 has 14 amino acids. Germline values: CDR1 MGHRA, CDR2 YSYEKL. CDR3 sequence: CASSRSQGDYGYTF. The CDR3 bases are TGCGCCAGCAGCCGATCACAGGGAGACTATGGCTACACCTTC.

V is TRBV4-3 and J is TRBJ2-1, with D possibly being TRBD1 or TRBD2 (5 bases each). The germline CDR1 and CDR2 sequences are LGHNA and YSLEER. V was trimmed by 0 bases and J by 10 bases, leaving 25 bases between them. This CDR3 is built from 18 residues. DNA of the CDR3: TGCGCCAGCAGCCAAGAAAAAGGTTTCGGGGACCTAAGGGAGGAGCAGTTCTTC. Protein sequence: CASSQEKGFGDLREEQFF.

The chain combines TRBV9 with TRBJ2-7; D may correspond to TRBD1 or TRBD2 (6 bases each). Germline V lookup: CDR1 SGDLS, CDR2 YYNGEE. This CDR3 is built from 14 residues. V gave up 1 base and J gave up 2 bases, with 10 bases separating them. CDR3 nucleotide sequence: TGTGCCAGCAGCGTACGGGGGCCCCCCTACGAGCAGTACTTC. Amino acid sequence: CASSVRGPPYEQYF.

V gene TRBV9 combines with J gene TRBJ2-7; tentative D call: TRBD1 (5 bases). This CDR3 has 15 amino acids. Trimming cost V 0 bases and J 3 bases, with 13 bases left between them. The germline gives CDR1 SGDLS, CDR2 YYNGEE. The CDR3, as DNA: TGTGCCAGCAGCGTAGGGGGCCGTTCAAACTACGAGCAGTACTTC. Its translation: CASSVGGRSNYEQYF. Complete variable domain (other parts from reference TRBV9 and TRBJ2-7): DSGVTQTPKHLITATGQRVTLRCSPRSGDLSVYWYQQSLDQGLQFLIQYYNGEERAKGNILERFSAQQFPDLHSELNLSSLELGDSALYFCASSVGGRSNYEQYFGPGTRLTVT.